The 17 T cell receptor beta chains below all came from one sample that was sequenced in a study of post-analysis software for immune sequencing data. Study-wide findings and caveats: Patients used about 5 TRBV segments, including TRBV5-6, TRBV5-1 and TRBV20-1, more often than controls.

TCR beta cDNA libraries included unique molecular identifiers. Each CDR3 protein is one row after TCRdb ran MiXCR on the PCR reads. The sample includes 430,000 or so distinct CDR3 sequences, approximately 39% of them seen just once. Their recognized antigens are unknown. Source material: blood. Receptors originate from a girl aged 2-10 years with multiple sclerosis.

This clonotype occurred a few times. The chain is built from TRBV20-1 and TRBJ2-3, with D tentatively TRBD2 (5 bases). V was trimmed by 5 bases and J by 2 bases, leaving 14 bases between them. This CDR3 region has 14 residues. Germline assignment: CDR1 DFQATT and CDR2 SNEGSKA (reference sequence). CDR3 sequence reads: CSADPGLFTDTQYF. CDR3 nucleotides: TGCAGTGCTGACCCCGGACTTTTCACAGATACGCAGTATTTT.

In this sample, this clonotype turned up a few times. This chain connects TRBV6-5 to TRBJ1-6, with D uncertain. The CDR3 consists of 16 residues. V dropped 0 bases and J dropped 0 bases, with 6 bases sitting between them. The germline gives CDR1 MNHEY, CDR2 SVGAGI. The CDR3 loop reads CASSYSTDSYNSPLHF. DNA for the CDR3: TGTGCCAGCAGTTACTCGACCGACTCCTATAATTCACCCCTCCACTTT.

This clonotype was seen only a few times. The chain carries TRBV6-2 or TRBV6-3 and TRBJ2-1; TRBD2 agrees at 10 bases. Germline lookup yields CDR1 MNHEY and CDR2 SVGEGT. The CDR3 runs to 15 residues. V trimming: 1 base; J trimming: 6 bases; junction bases outside the gene matches: 3. This CDR3 reads CASSYLAGGGNEQFF. The CDR3 nucleotides are TGTGCCAGCAGTTACTTAGCGGGGGGTGGCAATGAGCAGTTCTTC.

This clonotype was observed a handful of times. CDR3 protein: CASAGTGGPGNSPLHF. The CDR3, as DNA: TGTGCCAGTGCCGGGACAGGGGGCCCGGGGAATTCACCCCTCCACTTT. This sequence joins TRBV12-3 or TRBV12-4 and TRBJ1-6; 12 nucleotides align to TRBD1. This CDR3 spans 16 amino acids. V shed 9 bases and J 7 bases; nucleotides not matched to a gene: 10.

The gene calls are TRBV29-1 and TRBJ1-1; tentatively, D is TRBD1 (6 bases). This CDR3 contains 14 residues. Germline V gives CDR1 SQVTM, CDR2 ANQGSEA. Trimming left V 2 bases short and J 3 bases short, with 13 bases between. CDR3 sequence: CSVELQGRYTEAFF. In nucleotides, the CDR3 is TGCAGCGTTGAACTACAGGGTAGGTACACTGAAGCTTTCTTT. Drawing the rest from reference TRBV29-1 and TRBJ1-1, the complete variable domain is SAVISQKPSRDICQRGTSLTIQCQVDSQVTMMFWYRQQPGQSLTLIATANQGSEATYESGFVIDKFPISRPNLTFSTLTVSNMSPEDSSIYLCSVELQGRYTEAFFGQGTRLTVV.

J is TRBJ2-4 and V is TRBV7-3; 8 bases line up with TRBD2. With the DNA end fitting TRBJ2-7 better, the J assignment may be wrong. The CDR3 totals 13 residues. Germline CDR1 reads SGHTA; CDR2 reads FQGTGA. The CDR3 bases are TGTGCCAGCAGCTTAATGGCGGGAGGCGAGCAGTACTTC. Its translation is CASSLMAGGEQYF.

V is TRBV6-6 and J is TRBJ2-7; D is possibly TRBD1 (6 bases). The ends were cut back, 7 bases at V and 3 bases at J, with 13 bases in the middle. The CDR3 has 13 amino acids. Germline CDR1 reads MNHNY; CDR2 reads SVGAGI (reference sequence). CDR3: CASTIGQFYEQYF. CDR3 DNA sequence: TGTGCCAGCACCATAGGACAGTTCTACGAGCAGTACTTC.

This clonotype came up once. V and J are TRBV5-1 and TRBJ2-7; the D gene is possibly TRBD2 (5 bases). The CDR3 has 16 residues. Germline V gene sequence: CDR1 SGHRS, CDR2 YFSETQ. V was pared by 0 bases and J by 3 bases, with 16 bases between. DNA of the CDR3: TGCGCCAGCAGCTTGGAACGGAGGTCCACCCACTACGAGCAGTACTTC. It translates to CASSLERRSTHYEQYF.

The J gene is TRBJ2-1, the V gene TRBV20-1, with TRBD2 matching 7 bases. With 0 bases clipped from V and 3 bases from J, the junction kept 11 bases outside the gene matches. The CDR3 loop spans 17 amino acids. The V gene's germline CDR1 is DFQATT and CDR2 SNEGSKA (reference sequence). CDR3 sequence (DNA): TGCAGTGCTAGAGATCCGAGGGTTGGCGGGAGCTACAATGAGCAGTTCTTC. It yields the protein CSARDPRVGGSYNEQFF.

This clonotype appeared a few times. This chain links TRBV4-3 with TRBJ1-5; no reliable D call. Trimming removed 0 bases at V and 2 bases at J, with 5 bases between. The CDR3 has 14 amino acids. The V gene's germline CDR1 is LGHNA and CDR2 YSLEER. CDR3 region: CASSQEYGNQPQHF. For the CDR3, the DNA is TGCGCCAGCAGCCAAGAGTACGGCAATCAGCCCCAGCATTTT.

The chain uses TRBV7-2 and TRBJ1-2; 9 positions match TRBD1. This CDR3 is 15 amino acids long. The germline CDR1 and CDR2 sequences are SGHTA and FQGNSA. Unmatched junction bases numbered 10, after V lost 5 bases and J lost 6 bases. The CDR3 reads CASSQNMGQGDGYTF. The CDR3, as DNA: TGTGCCAGCAGCCAGAATATGGGACAGGGAGATGGCTACACCTTC. Drawing the rest from reference TRBV7-2 and TRBJ1-2, the complete variable domain is GAGVSQSPSNKVTEKGKDVELRCDPISGHTALYWYRQSLGQGLEFLIYFQGNSAPDKSGLPSDRFSAERTGGSVSTLTIQRTQQEDSAVYLCASSQNMGQGDGYTFGSGTRLTVV.

This clonotype has just a few counts. This CDR3 is CAISESKDRADQPQHF. The CDR3 region has the DNA TGTGCCATCAGTGAGTCGAAGGACAGGGCAGATCAGCCCCAGCATTTT. The J gene is TRBJ1-5, the V gene TRBV10-3; 8 bases are a match to TRBD1. This CDR3 comprises 16 residues. Germline CDR1 is ENHRY and CDR2 is SYGVKD. Losses at the gene ends were 0 bases for V and 5 bases for J; bases not matched to a gene: 6.

This clonotype occurred a few times. The chain couples TRBV4-3 to TRBJ2-3; 10 bases are shared with TRBD2. J gave up 0 bases and V 0 bases, and 6 bases lay outside the gene matches. This CDR3 comprises 18 residues. CDR1 LGHNA and CDR2 YSLEER come from the germline V gene. The CDR3 DNA sequence: TGCGCCAGCAGCCAAGATCATCGGACTAGCGGTAGCACAGATACGCAGTATTTT. This encodes CASSQDHRTSGSTDTQYF.

This clonotype was observed a few times. The V gene is TRBV20-1, the J gene TRBJ2-3; 11 nucleotides align to TRBD2. J lost 6 bases, V lost 6 bases, and 8 bases had no gene match. Germline V gene sequence: CDR1 DFQATT, CDR2 SNEGSKA (reference sequence). The length of the CDR3 is 14 residues. CDR3 in DNA: TGCAGTGCCTGGAGGGCTAGCGGGAGGGATACGCAGTATTTT. Translating gives CSAWRASGRDTQYF.

This chain joins TRBV20-1 and TRBJ2-2; 8 nucleotides align to TRBD1. With 0 bases clipped from V and 6 bases from J, the junction kept 6 bases outside the gene matches. This CDR3 comprises 15 residues. From germline, CDR1 is DFQATT and CDR2 SNEGSKA (reference sequence). Written as DNA, the CDR3 is TGCAGTGCTAGAGATTCCCGACAGGGGTCCGGGGAGCTGTTTTTT. Protein: CSARDSRQGSGELFF.

This chain links TRBV20-1 with TRBJ1-5; tentatively, D is TRBD1 (5 bases). CDR1 and CDR2 (germline): DFQATT, SNEGSKA (reference sequence). V was clipped by 0 bases and J by 1 base, with 7 bases between them. CDR3 size: 14 residues. For the CDR3, the DNA is TGCAGTGCTAGAGATAGACAGAGCAATCAGCCCCAGCATTTT. Protein sequence: CSARDRQSNQPQHF.

This clonotype was seen more than once but under ten times. Germline and junction disagree at one end, which may indicate a read error. The V call is TRBV28, the J call TRBJ2-1, with TRBD2 identical over 7 bases. The length of the CDR3 is 13 residues. Germline CDR1 MDHEN, CDR2 SYDVKM. As DNA, the CDR3 is TGTGCCAGCAGGCCGGGAGGATACAGTGAGCAGTTCTTC. It encodes CASRPGGYSEQFF.